This T cell receptor (beta chain) was sequenced for a study of T cells in Graves' hyperthyroidism and ophthalmopathy. Used for diagnoses were clinical symptoms, serum thyroxine and TRAb, thyroid ultrasound and orbital computed tomography. Researchers took RNA transcripts and amplified the TCR beta CDR3 regions from them. HTBI primers drove first-round RT-PCR of the TCR CDR3. TCRdb re-derived calls from the multiplex PCR reads in MiXCR, one entry per CDR3 protein. In the table there are roughly 380,000 distinct CDR3 sequences, about 15% of which are singletons. V lost 6 bases and J 0 bases, leaving 15 bases between the germline ends. This CDR3 is 15 amino acids long. Germline loops: CDR1 MNHEY, CDR2 SMNVEV (reference sequence). This clonotype was seen ten or more times.

This clonotype was sampled from a woman aged 55-70 years with Graves' hyperthyroidism. Material: blood. The V call is TRBV27, the J call TRBJ2-7; a possible D gene is TRBD1 (6 bases). Here the CDR3 DNA reads TGTGCCAGCAGGTACGCCGGGACAAGCTCCTACGAGCAGTACTTC. As protein: CASRYAGTSSYEQYF.